Listed here is a single T cell receptor (beta chain). The target antigen is unknown. This sample stems from a study of cytomegalovirus exposure and HLA in healthy donors. Study-wide points: In an earlier analysis, productive rearrangement rates for most beta V segments clustered near 90% or 30%. Researchers reported from a later analysis that most CMV-associated TCR beta chains appeared HLA-restricted.

The primer mix had 60 Vbeta and 13 Jbeta primers. Clones were read by immunoSEQ multiplex PCR, and TCRdb kept only the in-frame ones, dropping some. The sample yields 270,000 or so clones, 92% seen once. Germline V CDR1 and CDR2: SGHVS, FQNEAQ. CDR3 length equals 17 residues. After removal of 4 bases from V and 6 bases from J, the junction contained 13 bases not matched to a gene. This receptor was obtained from a girl aged 2-15 years in good health and CMV-seronegative. The genes are TRBV7-8 and TRBJ2-3, with TRBD2 matching over 10 bases. The specimen was PBMCs. The CDR3 loop reads CASSSNLAGEGGDTQYF. CDR3 bases: TGTGCCAGCAGCTCCAACCTAGCGGGAGAGGGTGGGGATACGCAGTATTTT.